This entry lists 18 T cell receptor beta chains sequenced from one sample in a study of blood T cell repertoires in COVID-19. Method: immunoSEQ multiplex PCR; TCRdb's copy keeps in-frame clones and lacks some. This sample has some 200,000 clones, with 87% found just once. The source material was PBMCs or T cells enriched from blood (not recorded which). The receptors were gathered from a woman in her 30s who had recovered from COVID-19.

This chain's CDR3 is CASSQETGTSGGNEQFF. The DNA for the CDR3 is TGTGCCAGCAGCCAAGAAACCGGGACTAGCGGGGGCAATGAGCAGTTCTTC. The rearrangement uses TRBV4-2 and TRBJ2-1, with TRBD2 matching 14 bases. The CDR3 extends over 17 amino acids. J was trimmed by 6 bases and V by 0 bases; bases with no gene match: 4. The germline gives CDR1 LGHNA, CDR2 YNFKEQ.

CDR3 residues: CASRRNYGYTF. CDR3 nucleotide sequence: TGTGCCAGCAGACGGAACTATGGCTACACCTTC. The V and J genes are TRBV7-9 and TRBJ1-2; D uncertain. This CDR3 has 11 residues. The germline V and J ends were trimmed by 6 bases and 2 bases, with 4 bases remaining between them. Germline assignment: CDR1 SEHNR and CDR2 FQNEAQ (reference sequence).

J is TRBJ2-5 and V is TRBV7-8; the D gene is possibly TRBD2 (5 bases). The CDR3 loop spans 14 amino acids. Trimming pared 1 base from V and 5 bases from J, leaving 11 bases between. Per the germline V gene, CDR1 is SGHVS and CDR2 is FQNEAQ. CDR3 in DNA: TGTGCCAGCAGCTTAGTTCCCAGAGGGGAGACCCAGTACTTC. Its protein is CASSLVPRGETQYF.

The rearrangement joins TRBV7-2 to TRBJ2-7, with TRBD1 as a possible D gene (6 bases). CDR1 is SGHTA, CDR2 FQGNSA, per germline. This CDR3 comprises 15 residues. V lost 10 bases and J lost 2, with 21 bases in between. CDR3 sequence reads: CATSGQTDITYEQYF. In DNA form, the CDR3 reads TGTGCCACCTCTGGACAGACGGATATCACCTACGAGCAGTACTTC.

The CDR3 reads CASSSLTSGGAREQFF. CDR3 sequence (DNA): TGTGCCAGCAGCTCACTGACTAGCGGGGGGGCTCGTGAGCAGTTCTTC. The chain is built from TRBV7-2 and TRBJ2-1, with 14 bases aligning to TRBD2. This CDR3 contains 16 residues. CDR1 is SGHTA, CDR2 FQGNSA, per germline. V was pared by 4 bases and J by 9 bases, with 8 bases of the junction left unmatched.

Points on this clone: A junction end diverges from the germline sequence, so it may reflect a read error. This sequence joins TRBV19 and TRBJ1-6, with 7 bases fitting TRBD1. Germline lookup yields CDR1 LNHDA and CDR2 SQIVND (reference sequence). This CDR3 is built from 15 residues. Here the CDR3 DNA reads TGTGCCAGTAGTATAGAAGGGGGCGCCGATTCACCACTCCACTTT. It yields the protein CASSIEGGADSPLHF.

The chain carries TRBV27 and TRBJ2-3; 10 bases fit TRBD2. J gave up 7 bases and V 1 base, and 5 bases lay outside the gene matches. Germline V lookup: CDR1 MNHEY, CDR2 SMNVEV (reference sequence). The CDR3 is 15 amino acids. As DNA, the CDR3 is TGTGCCAGCAGTTTATTTGGGACTAGCGACTATACGCAGTATTTT. Amino acids: CASSLFGTSDYTQYF.

CDR3 protein: CASSVDPRGYEQFF. CDR3 coding DNA: TGTGCCAGCAGCGTAGATCCTAGGGGATATGAGCAGTTCTTC. V usage is TRBV9 and J usage is TRBJ2-1; the D gene is possibly TRBD1 (5 bases). This CDR3 has 14 residues. Germline V lookup: CDR1 SGDLS, CDR2 YYNGEE. Trimming stripped 0 bases from V and 8 bases from J, with 12 bases between.

V and J are TRBV6-5 and TRBJ2-1; perhaps TRBD2 as D (6 bases). The germline V gene encodes CDR1 MNHEY and CDR2 SVGAGI. Trimming took 2 bases from V and 8 from J, leaving 13 bases between them. The CDR3 is 14 amino acids. The CDR3 spells CASSYAGTGDEQFF. CDR3 nucleotides: TGTGCCAGCAGTTACGCCGGGACGGGGGATGAGCAGTTCTTC.

J is TRBJ1-2 and V is TRBV21-1; the DNA was not compared with TRBD1, the D call given in the table. TRBV21-1 is tagged as a pseudogene. The CDR3 totals 15 residues. The chain's CDR3 is CASRGAQGANYGYTF. CDR3 in DNA: TGTGCCAGCAGGGGGGCACAGGGGGCGAATTATGGCTACACCTTC.

This clone was seen only a few times. This chain links TRBV7-9 with TRBJ1-5; D is uncertain. The V end lost 3 bases, the J end lost 4 bases, and 4 bases lay between the germline ends. In germline, CDR1 is SEHNR, CDR2 FQNEAQ (reference sequence). The CDR3 consists of 12 residues. CDR3 in DNA: TGTGCCAGCAGCTTCTTGAATCAGCCCCAGCATTTT. This encodes CASSFLNQPQHF.

The chain carries TRBV30 and TRBJ1-5; D not resolved. The V gene lost 4 bases and the J gene lost 2 bases, with 15 bases spanning the gap. CDR1 GTSNPN and CDR2 SVGIG come from the germline V gene (reference sequence). The CDR3 runs to 15 residues. In nucleotides, the CDR3 is TGTGCCTGGACTCTAGGTGGCGGTGGCAATCAGCCCCAGCATTTT. This sequence encodes CAWTLGGGGNQPQHF. The variable domain in full, completed from reference TRBV30 and TRBJ1-5, reads SQTIHQWPATLVQPVGSPLSLECTVEGTSNPNLYWYRQAAGRGLQLLFYSVGIGQISSEVPQNLSASRPQDRQFILSSKKLLLSDSGFYLCAWTLGGGGNQPQHFGDGTRLSIL.

The V gene is TRBV27, the J gene TRBJ2-6, with TRBD1 identical over 7 bases. The CDR3 sequence is 17 residues long. The germline V gene has CDR1 MNHEY and CDR2 SMNVEV (reference sequence). Germline trimming cut 3 bases from V and 4 bases from J; bases unmatched to any gene: 9. In DNA form, the CDR3 reads TGTGCCAGCAGTTTCCGGGACAGCCCGTCCGGGGCCAACGTCCTGACTTTC. Amino acids: CASSFRDSPSGANVLTF.

V usage is TRBV30 and J usage is TRBJ1-5, with a tentative D call TRBD1 (6 bases). This CDR3 has 15 residues. From germline, CDR1 is GTSNPN and CDR2 SVGIG (reference sequence). The ends were cut back, 2 bases at V and 7 bases at J, with 18 bases in the middle. The CDR3 region is CAWSPLPGEYQPQHF. For the CDR3, the DNA is TGTGCCTGGAGTCCCCTGCCAGGGGAGTACCAGCCCCAGCATTTT.

The chain employs TRBV7-2 and TRBJ1-5, with D perhaps TRBD1 (6 bases). The V gene lost 4 bases and the J gene lost 3 bases, with 13 bases spanning the gap. CDR1 and CDR2 from the germline V gene are SGHTA and FQGNSA. This CDR3 contains 15 residues. Here the CDR3 reads CASSSSAGDNQPQHF. CDR3 DNA sequence: TGTGCCAGCAGCTCATCGGCAGGGGACAATCAGCCCCAGCATTTT.

This sequence joins TRBV3-1 (or the pseudogene TRBV3-2) and TRBJ1-1; D gene uncertain. Trimming pared 4 bases from V and 5 bases from J, leaving 14 bases between. The CDR3 length is 14 residues. Germline V gene lookup returns CDR1 LGHDT and CDR2 YNNKEL (reference sequence). The CDR3 region has the DNA TGTGCCAGCAGCCTATGGCAAACGAGGACTGAAGCTTTCTTT. It specifies CASSLWQTRTEAFF.

Here the CDR3 reads CATSDFSTGDLYNEQFF. DNA of the CDR3: TGTGCCACCAGTGATTTCTCGACAGGGGATCTTTACAATGAGCAGTTCTTC. The J gene is TRBJ2-1, the V gene TRBV24-1; 8 nucleotides match TRBD1. The CDR3 spans 17 residues. Losses at the gene ends were 1 base for V and 4 bases for J; bases not matched to a gene: 8. Germline CDR1 KGHDR, CDR2 SFDVKD.

This chain joins TRBV7-9 and TRBJ2-3; D is possibly TRBD2 (6 bases). V gave up 4 bases and J gave up 6 bases, with 20 bases separating them. Germline loops: CDR1 SEHNR, CDR2 FQNEAQ (reference sequence). The CDR3 covers 16 residues. CDR3 loop: CASSSLGRPTLDTQYF. The CDR3 nucleotides are TGTGCCAGCAGCTCACTAGGGAGGCCCACACTGGATACGCAGTATTTT.